This is a list of T cell receptor beta chains from one sample in a study of regulatory T cells in long-lasting Graves disease. TCRdb itself ran the multiplex PCR reads through MiXCR, one entry per CDR3 protein. The table has about 430,000 distinct CDR3 sequences, about 21% seen once. Source: peripheral blood mononuclear cells (PBMCs), taken when the disease was refractory, from a patient treated with antithyroid drugs. These receptors came from a female donor with Graves disease. CDR3s include the opening cysteine and the closing phenylalanine or tryptophan. Each record gives: J gene, D gene, V gene, clone size, CDR3 protein, CDR3 DNA. A D gene is named only where the DNA matches it firmly. Clone sizes are given selectively: once, few, many, or a class where the clone is expanded.

j_call: TRBJ1-2; d_call: TRBD1; v_call: TRBV28; clone_size: many; cdr3_aa: CASSFPRTGGRGYTF; cdr3_nt: TGTGCCAGCAGTTTCCCGCGAACAGGGGGCCGAGGCTACACCTTC
j_call: TRBJ2-5; d_call: TRBD2; v_call: TRBV2; clone_size: many; cdr3_aa: CASRLEGGGQETQYF; cdr3_nt: TGTGCCAGCAGATTGGAAGGCGGGGGACAAGAGACCCAGTACTTC
j_call: TRBJ2-1; d_call: .; v_call: TRBV19; clone_size: few; cdr3_aa: CASSIGRRPYNEQFF; cdr3_nt: TGTGCCAGTAGTATAGGGAGGCGGCCCTACAATGAGCAGTTCTTC
j_call: TRBJ2-4; d_call: .; v_call: TRBV14; clone_size: few; cdr3_aa: CASSQGTALAKNIQYF; cdr3_nt: TGTGCCAGCAGCCAAGGGACAGCGCTAGCCAAAAACATTCAGTACTTC
j_call: TRBJ1-1; d_call: .; v_call: TRBV2; clone_size: many; cdr3_aa: CASSLEGTEAFF; cdr3_nt: TGTGCCAGCAGCCTCGAAGGAACTGAAGCTTTCTTT
j_call: TRBJ1-1; d_call: TRBD1; v_call: TRBV11-2; clone_size: many; cdr3_aa: CASSLWDRDELNTEAFF; cdr3_nt: TGTGCCAGCAGCTTATGGGACAGGGATGAGTTGAACACTGAAGCTTTCTTT
j_call: TRBJ2-7; d_call: .; v_call: TRBV9; clone_size: .; cdr3_aa: CASSVAGGSREQYF; cdr3_nt: TGTGCCAGCAGCGTAGCTGGGGGATCCCGCGAGCAGTACTTC
j_call: TRBJ1-5; d_call: .; v_call: TRBV5-8; clone_size: .; cdr3_aa: CASSLLRGMGNQPQHF; cdr3_nt: TGTGCCAGCAGCTTGCTACGGGGGATGGGCAATCAGCCCCAGCATTTT
j_call: TRBJ2-2; d_call: .; v_call: TRBV20-1; clone_size: many; cdr3_aa: CSASESPHHTGELFF; cdr3_nt: TGCAGTGCTAGCGAGAGTCCCCACCACACCGGGGAGCTGTTTTTT
j_call: TRBJ1-1; d_call: .; v_call: TRBV12-3/TRBV12-4; clone_size: many; cdr3_aa: CASSPQLGEAFF; cdr3_nt: TGTGCCAGCAGTCCTCAGCTGGGGGAAGCTTTCTTT
j_call: TRBJ1-3; d_call: .; v_call: TRBV7-6; clone_size: .; cdr3_aa: CASSLGAGISSGNTIYF; cdr3_nt: TGTGCCAGCAGCTTAGGGGCCGGGATCAGCTCTGGAAACACCATATATTTT
j_call: TRBJ2-7; d_call: TRBD2; v_call: TRBV3-1; clone_size: many; cdr3_aa: CASSQEGLAGGEQYF; cdr3_nt: TGTGCCAGCAGCCAAGAGGGACTAGCGGGAGGCGAGCAGTACTTC
j_call: TRBJ2-7; d_call: TRBD1; v_call: TRBV10-1; clone_size: many; cdr3_aa: CASSEGTGYEQYF; cdr3_nt: TGCGCCAGCAGTGAGGGGACAGGCTACGAGCAGTACTTC
j_call: TRBJ2-5; d_call: TRBD2; v_call: TRBV28; clone_size: many; cdr3_aa: CAIQSGVWGETQYF; cdr3_nt: TGTGCCATCCAAAGCGGGGTCTGGGGAGAGACCCAGTACTTC
j_call: TRBJ1-5; d_call: .; v_call: TRBV2; clone_size: many; cdr3_aa: CASSGLGNQPQHF; cdr3_nt: TGTGCCAGCAGTGGTCTAGGTAATCAGCCCCAGCATTTT
j_call: TRBJ1-2; d_call: TRBD1; v_call: TRBV7-8; clone_size: .; cdr3_aa: CASSLDGYRGHGYTF; cdr3_nt: TGTGCCAGCAGCTTAGACGGTTACAGGGGCCATGGCTACACCTTC
j_call: TRBJ2-7; d_call: TRBD2; v_call: TRBV28; clone_size: .; cdr3_aa: CATKDRAGGNYEQYF; cdr3_nt: TGTGCCACCAAAGACCGAGCGGGAGGAAACTACGAGCAGTACTTC
j_call: TRBJ2-1; d_call: TRBD2; v_call: TRBV5-5; clone_size: .; cdr3_aa: CASSRTSGSYNEQFF; cdr3_nt: TGTGCCAGCAGCCGGACTAGCGGGAGCTACAATGAGCAGTTCTTC
j_call: TRBJ2-5; d_call: TRBD1; v_call: TRBV9; clone_size: few; cdr3_aa: CASSLGQGYETQYF; cdr3_nt: TGTGCCAGCAGCCTGGGACAGGGATACGAGACCCAGTACTTC
j_call: TRBJ2-3; d_call: .; v_call: TRBV28; clone_size: .; cdr3_aa: CASRASQGSDTQYF; cdr3_nt: TGTGCCAGCAGAGCATCACAGGGTTCAGATACGCAGTATTTT
j_call: TRBJ1-3; d_call: .; v_call: TRBV25-1; clone_size: .; cdr3_aa: CASSEYFGGSGNTIYF; cdr3_nt: TGTGCCAGCAGTGAATATTTTGGGGGTAGTGGAAACACCATATATTTT
j_call: TRBJ2-3; d_call: TRBD2; v_call: TRBV29-1; clone_size: few; cdr3_aa: CSVSVLAGSSDTQYF; cdr3_nt: TGCAGCGTGTCGGTACTAGCGGGATCTTCAGATACGCAGTATTTT
j_call: TRBJ2-7; d_call: TRBD2; v_call: TRBV20-1; clone_size: many; cdr3_aa: CSAQTSGPAEQYF; cdr3_nt: TGCAGTGCGCAGACTAGCGGGCCCGCCGAGCAGTACTTC
j_call: TRBJ1-5; d_call: TRBD1; v_call: TRBV2; clone_size: many; cdr3_aa: CASMKDRSGGNQPQHF; cdr3_nt: TGTGCCAGCATGAAGGACAGGTCCGGGGGGAATCAGCCCCAGCATTTT
j_call: TRBJ2-5; d_call: .; v_call: TRBV5-1; clone_size: once; cdr3_aa: CASSLVSATKQETQYF; cdr3_nt: TGCGCCAGCAGCTTGGTCTCTGCGACAAAACAAGAGACCCAGTACTTC
j_call: TRBJ2-3; d_call: .; v_call: TRBV2; clone_size: few; cdr3_aa: CANGMGGTGTDTQYF; cdr3_nt: TGTGCCAATGGAATGGGGGGAACTGGCACAGATACGCAGTATTTT
j_call: TRBJ1-1; d_call: .; v_call: TRBV28; clone_size: many; cdr3_aa: CASSIGQYTEAFF; cdr3_nt: TGTGCCAGCAGTATAGGACAGTACACTGAAGCTTTCTTT
j_call: TRBJ2-7; d_call: TRBD2; v_call: TRBV4-1; clone_size: few; cdr3_aa: CASSPTRLAGGREQYF; cdr3_nt: TGCGCCAGCAGCCCAACCAGACTAGCGGGGGGCCGCGAGCAGTACTTC
j_call: TRBJ2-5; d_call: TRBD2; v_call: TRBV5-1; clone_size: .; cdr3_aa: CASSQELAGAQETQYF; cdr3_nt: TGCGCCAGCAGCCAAGAACTAGCGGGAGCACAAGAGACCCAGTACTTC
j_call: TRBJ2-2; d_call: TRBD2; v_call: TRBV2; clone_size: few; cdr3_aa: CASADPGLAGYTGELFF; cdr3_nt: TGTGCCAGTGCTGATCCGGGACTAGCGGGGTACACCGGGGAGCTGTTTTTT
j_call: TRBJ2-7; d_call: .; v_call: TRBV20-1; clone_size: few; cdr3_aa: CSAWPGHQPHEQYF; cdr3_nt: TGCAGTGCTTGGCCGGGACATCAACCCCACGAGCAGTACTTC
j_call: TRBJ2-2; d_call: TRBD2; v_call: TRBV12-5; clone_size: many; cdr3_aa: CASGLVRSGRVPAGELFF; cdr3_nt: TGTGCTAGTGGTTTGGTACGGAGCGGGAGGGTTCCCGCCGGGGAGCTGTTTTTT
j_call: TRBJ1-1; d_call: .; v_call: TRBV30; clone_size: few; cdr3_aa: CAWSRVGGLTEAFF; cdr3_nt: TGTGCCTGGAGTCGAGTCGGGGGGCTGACTGAAGCTTTCTTT
j_call: TRBJ1-6; d_call: .; v_call: TRBV7-8; clone_size: .; cdr3_aa: CASSLVQGSSPLPF; cdr3_nt: TGTGCCAGCAGCTTAGTTCAGGGGAGTTCACCCCTCCCCTTT
j_call: TRBJ2-7; d_call: TRBD1; v_call: TRBV19; clone_size: few; cdr3_aa: CASSINRGPYEQYF; cdr3_nt: TGTGCCAGTAGTATCAACAGGGGGCCCTACGAGCAGTACTTC
j_call: TRBJ1-4; d_call: .; v_call: TRBV20-1; clone_size: many; cdr3_aa: CSARPTGTPYLGGKLFF; cdr3_nt: TGCAGTGCTAGACCAACCGGGACACCGTATTTGGGGGGAAAACTGTTTTTT
j_call: TRBJ2-7; d_call: TRBD2; v_call: TRBV2; clone_size: .; cdr3_aa: CASTPSRDYSYEQYF; cdr3_nt: TGTGCCAGCACTCCCTCCCGGGACTACTCCTACGAGCAGTACTTC
j_call: TRBJ2-7; d_call: TRBD2; v_call: TRBV28; clone_size: few; cdr3_aa: CATKGAGGYEQYF; cdr3_nt: TGTGCCACCAAGGGGGCGGGAGGGTACGAGCAGTACTTC
j_call: TRBJ1-4; d_call: TRBD1; v_call: TRBV28; clone_size: many; cdr3_aa: CASQRQGTTNEKLFF; cdr3_nt: TGTGCCAGCCAACGACAGGGAACAACTAATGAAAAACTGTTTTTT
j_call: TRBJ2-5; d_call: .; v_call: TRBV20-1; clone_size: .; cdr3_aa: CSARDQPTSQLYQETQYF; cdr3_nt: TGCAGTGCTAGAGATCAGCCAACCTCACAACTGTACCAAGAGACCCAGTACTTC
j_call: TRBJ1-1; d_call: .; v_call: TRBV6-5; clone_size: many; cdr3_aa: CASSYQDRSTEAFF; cdr3_nt: TGTGCCAGCAGTTACCAAGACAGGAGTACTGAAGCTTTCTTT
j_call: TRBJ1-2; d_call: .; v_call: TRBV5-1; clone_size: few; cdr3_aa: CASSLEMDSTYGYTF; cdr3_nt: TGCGCCAGCAGCTTGGAGATGGACAGTACGTATGGCTACACCTTC
j_call: TRBJ1-3; d_call: TRBD1; v_call: TRBV20-1; clone_size: .; cdr3_aa: CSASNRGTGNTIYF; cdr3_nt: TGCAGTGCTAGCAACAGGGGAACTGGAAACACCATATATTTT
j_call: TRBJ2-5; d_call: TRBD2; v_call: TRBV11-2; clone_size: many; cdr3_aa: CASSSPGLGEETQYF; cdr3_nt: TGTGCCAGCAGCTCCCCCGGACTAGGAGAAGAGACCCAGTACTTC